Each of the 30 T cell receptor beta chains below was sequenced from the same sample in a study of T cell changes during pregnancy in multiple sclerosis. Using immunoSEQ multiplex PCR, the repertoire was profiled, and TCRdb retains in-frame clones only, with some absent. The sample carries fewer than 110,000 clones, about 91% recorded once. The sample in question was peripheral blood, obtained in the second trimester of pregnancy. These TCRs come from a female donor with multiple sclerosis, enrolled in a pregnancy study.

The chain uses TRBV7-2 and TRBJ1-3; a weak D match, TRBD1 (5 bases). The CDR3 covers 15 residues. Germline-derived CDR1 and CDR2 are SGHTA and FQGNSA. V lost 6 bases and J lost 3, with 15 bases in between. The CDR3 loop is CASSSIGARGNTIYF. CDR3 DNA: TGTGCCAGCAGTTCGATAGGGGCCCGTGGAAACACCATATATTTT.

J is TRBJ1-2 and V is TRBV7-8; D gene unclear. The length of the CDR3 is 13 residues. Germline loops: CDR1 SGHVS, CDR2 FQNEAQ. Between the trimmed V and J ends, which lost 5 bases and 11 bases, there was a span of 18 bases. CDR3 amino acids: CASSNSISTSYTF. The CDR3 DNA is TGTGCCAGCAGCAACAGCATTTCCACCTCTTACACCTTC. Together with reference TRBV7-8 and TRBJ1-2, the CDR3 gives the full variable domain: GAGVSQSPRYKVAKRGQDVALRCDPISGHVSLFWYQQALGQGPEFLTYFQNEAQLDKSGLPSDRFFAERPEGSVSTLKIQRTQQEDSAVYLCASSNSISTSYTFGSGTRLTVV.

The V and J genes are TRBV11-2 and TRBJ2-1; TRBD1 agrees at 7 bases. Germline V CDR1 and CDR2: SGHAT, FQNNGV. This CDR3 is 17 amino acids long. Trimming at V came to 1 base and at J to 4 bases, leaving 10 bases not matched to a gene. The CDR3 bases are TGTGCCAGCAGCTTAGGGAAAAAGGGGGCGCTTTACAATGAGCAGTTCTTC. Translation: CASSLGKKGALYNEQFF.

J is TRBJ2-3 and V is TRBV19; D not certain. This CDR3 is built from 12 residues. Trimming took off 1 base at V and 6 bases at J, with 5 bases between the two ends. CDR1 and CDR2 from the germline V gene are LNHDA and SQIVND (reference sequence). The CDR3 loop reads CASSIVPDTQYF. The CDR3 DNA sequence: TGTGCCAGTAGTATAGTTCCGGATACGCAGTATTTT.

This clone was detected once. This chain connects TRBV9 to TRBJ2-1; 8 bases match TRBD2. CDR1 and CDR2 (germline): SGDLS, YYNGEE. The V segment lost 0 bases and the J segment 5 bases; nucleotides outside the gene matches: 7. The CDR3 extends over 16 amino acids. The CDR3 region is CASSVDGGRPNNEQFF. The CDR3 DNA follows: TGTGCCAGCAGCGTAGATGGCGGGAGGCCCAACAATGAGCAGTTCTTC.

V and J are TRBV15 and TRBJ1-2; D gene ambiguous. Trimming removed 2 bases from V and 2 bases from J, with 9 bases in between. This CDR3 comprises 14 residues. CDR1 is LNHNV, CDR2 YYDKDF, per germline (reference sequence). The CDR3 here is CATSRTDWNYGYTF. CDR3 sequence (DNA): TGTGCCACCAGCAGAACGGACTGGAACTATGGCTACACCTTC.

This sequence joins TRBV6-6 and TRBJ2-7, with 8 bases aligning to TRBD1. CDR3 length: 14 residues. Unmatched junction bases numbered 5, after V lost 5 bases and J lost 2 bases. Per germline, CDR1 MNHNY and CDR2 SVGAGI (reference sequence). The DNA for the CDR3 is TGTGCCAGCAGTCAGAGGACAGGGACCTACGAGCAGTACTTC. Its translation is CASSQRTGTYEQYF.

This chain uses TRBV5-1 with TRBJ1-3; 8 bases agree with TRBD1. Germline V gives CDR1 SGHRS, CDR2 YFSETQ. The CDR3 spans 16 residues. The junction had 5 bases not matched to a gene; V was cut back by 3 bases and J by 0 bases. Here the CDR3 DNA reads TGCGCCAGCAGCTGGGGGACAGGTCCCTCTGGAAACACCATATATTTT. The encoded protein is CASSWGTGPSGNTIYF.

The rearrangement uses TRBV6-5 and TRBJ1-1; possibly TRBD1 for D (6 bases). In germline, CDR1 is MNHEY, CDR2 SVGAGI. V shed 8 bases and J shed 4 bases, with 20 bases lying between them. CDR3 length equals 15 residues. CDR3 protein: CASSKYGSGVTEAFF. CDR3 DNA: TGTGCCAGCTCAAAATACGGGTCAGGGGTCACTGAAGCTTTCTTT.

CDR3 DNA: TGTGCCAGCAACCCGACAGGGGACACTGAAGCTTTCTTT. Encoded protein: CASNPTGDTEAFF. The chain has TRBV9 and TRBJ1-1; 8 nucleotides agree with TRBD1. Germline CDR1 is SGDLS and CDR2 is YYNGEE. This CDR3 has 13 residues. J gave up 3 bases and V 6 bases, and 4 bases lay outside the gene matches.

The chain employs TRBV28 and TRBJ1-2, with D perhaps matching TRBD1 (5 bases). V lost 10 bases, J lost 4 bases, and 10 bases lay in between. The CDR3 spans 11 residues. CDR1 and CDR2 (germline): MDHEN, SYDVKM. The CDR3 region is CATREVYGYTF. CDR3 nucleotides: TGTGCCACCAGGGAGGTCTATGGCTACACCTTC.

The V and J genes are TRBV9 and TRBJ1-3, with D possibly TRBD1 on 6 matching bases. Trimming stripped 2 bases from V and 0 bases from J, with 18 bases between. The CDR3 is made up of 18 amino acids. Germline lookup yields CDR1 SGDLS and CDR2 YYNGEE. In DNA, the CDR3 is TGTGCCAGCAGCGTGGGAGTACAGGGATGGAGCTCTGGAAACACCATATATTTT. Its protein is CASSVGVQGWSSGNTIYF.

In its sample, this clone was seen once. The chain joins TRBV9 to TRBJ2-7; tentatively, D is TRBD2 (6 bases). Germline V gene lookup returns CDR1 SGDLS and CDR2 YYNGEE. The V gene lost 3 bases and the J gene lost 6 bases, with 13 bases spanning the gap. The CDR3 consists of 13 residues. The CDR3 sequence is CASSGSVRGEQYF. DNA for the CDR3: TGTGCCAGCAGCGGATCGGTGCGGGGCGAGCAGTACTTC.

The chain couples TRBV4-1 to TRBJ2-3; 11 positions match TRBD2. The CDR3 contains 16 residues. Germline-derived CDR1 and CDR2 are MGHRA and YSYEKL. The V and J ends lost 4 bases and 4 bases, in that order; junction bases with no gene match: 7. The CDR3 sequence: CASSLELAGVSDTQYF. CDR3 nucleotide sequence: TGCGCCAGCAGCCTCGAACTAGCGGGAGTTTCAGATACGCAGTATTTT.

The chain uses TRBV6-1 and TRBJ2-7; a weak D match, TRBD1 (5 bases). The CDR3 has 15 amino acids. CDR1 is MNHNS, CDR2 SASEGT, per germline. Deletions cut 8 bases from V and 2 bases from J, with 19 bases between. The DNA of the CDR3 is TGTGCCAGCGGCCTGCCAGGGTTAGGAACCTACGAGCAGTACTTC. It is translated as CASGLPGLGTYEQYF.

The chain combines TRBV28 with TRBJ2-4, with D possibly TRBD1 on 5 matching bases. Germline CDR1 is MDHEN and CDR2 is SYDVKM. The length of the CDR3 is 11 residues. V gave up 4 bases and J gave up 7 bases, with 5 bases separating them. Here the CDR3 DNA reads TGTGCCAGCAGTTGGGGCAACATTCAGTACTTC. It encodes CASSWGNIQYF. The complete variable domain, with remaining parts taken from reference TRBV28 and TRBJ2-4, reads DVKVTQSSRYLVKRTGEKVFLECVQDMDHENMFWYRQDPGLGLRLIYFSYDVKMKEKGDIPEGYSVSREKKERFSLILESASTNQTSMYLCASSWGNIQYFGAGTRLSVL.

The chain carries TRBV4-2 and TRBJ2-1, with 16 bases fitting TRBD2. The CDR3 spans 21 residues. V was clipped by 1 base and J by 0 bases; unmatched bases: 9. Looked up from germline, CDR1 is LGHNA and CDR2 is YNFKEQ. CDR3 bases: TGTGCCAGCAGCCAAGTGGGGGGACTAGCGGGAGGGAGAAGCTCCTACAATGAGCAGTTCTTC. Its protein is CASSQVGGLAGGRSSYNEQFF.

The chain joins TRBV6-5 to TRBJ2-5; D is perhaps TRBD2 (5 bases). The CDR3 loop spans 12 amino acids. The V gene's germline CDR1 is MNHEY and CDR2 SVGAGI. Trimming took 5 bases from V and 5 from J, leaving 9 bases between them. CDR3 protein: CASSTGGETQYF. The CDR3 DNA reads TGTGCCAGCAGTACCGGCGGGGAGACCCAGTACTTC.

The rearrangement links TRBV19 to TRBJ2-2, with unresolved D. CDR1 and CDR2 from the germline V gene are LNHDA and SQIVND (reference sequence). This CDR3 is 13 amino acids long. Deletions cut 3 bases from V and 5 bases from J, with 7 bases between. CDR3 nucleotide sequence: TGTGCCAGTAGTATTCAACTTACCGGGGAGCTGTTTTTT. Amino acid sequence: CASSIQLTGELFF.

This rearrangement joins TRBV29-1 to TRBJ1-1; a weak D match, TRBD1 (5 bases). The V and J ends lost 7 bases and 0 bases respectively, with 12 bases between them. This CDR3 contains 13 residues. The germline V gene has CDR1 SQVTM and CDR2 ANQGSEA. In DNA form, the CDR3 reads TGCAGCGGGGTGGGGCAGGTGAACACTGAAGCTTTCTTT. This sequence encodes CSGVGQVNTEAFF.

The J gene is TRBJ2-5, the V gene TRBV7-2; possibly TRBD1 for D (6 bases). The CDR3 has 15 amino acids. Trimming stripped 1 base from V and 4 bases from J, with 13 bases between. Germline loops: CDR1 SGHTA, CDR2 FQGNSA. The CDR3 sequence: CASSLETGSGETQYF. The CDR3 bases are TGTGCCAGCAGCTTAGAAACAGGGAGCGGAGAGACCCAGTACTTC.

CDR3 protein: CSARDSQQYF. In nucleotides, the CDR3 is TGCAGTGCTCGGGACAGCCAGCAGTACTTC. The chain couples TRBV20-1 to TRBJ2-7; 7 bases map to TRBD1. Germline CDR1 reads DFQATT; CDR2 reads SNEGSKA (reference sequence). V shed 5 bases, J shed 8 bases, and the junction held 3 bases outside the gene matches. The CDR3 has 10 amino acids.

This chain uses TRBV6-5 with TRBJ2-5; D is perhaps TRBD1 (6 bases). V dropped 6 bases and J dropped 5 bases, with 13 bases sitting between them. The CDR3 has 13 amino acids. CDR1 is MNHEY, CDR2 SVGAGI, per germline. In nucleotides, the CDR3 is TGTGCCAGCAGAGAAACAGGGATGGAGACCCAGTACTTC. It is translated as CASRETGMETQYF.

This chain joins TRBV28 and TRBJ1-5; 9 positions agree with TRBD1. The CDR3 runs 17 residues. The trim removed 3 bases at V and 3 bases at J, leaving 9 bases unmatched. Per germline, CDR1 MDHEN and CDR2 SYDVKM. The CDR3, as DNA: TGTGCCAGCAGTTTCCGGGACAGGGCGCGTTCCAATCAGCCCCAGCATTTT. This encodes CASSFRDRARSNQPQHF.

This rearrangement joins TRBV23-1 to TRBJ2-1, with D maybe TRBD2 (6 bases). TRBV23-1 belongs to the ORF category, with a function that is uncertain. This CDR3 contains 13 residues. Trimming cost V 3 bases and J 8 bases, with 11 bases left between them. The CDR3 region is CASSQTSLHEQFF. CDR3 nucleotides: TGCGCCAGCAGTCAGACTAGTCTCCATGAGCAGTTCTTC.

The rearrangement uses TRBV29-1 and TRBJ1-2; the D gene is possibly TRBD1 (5 bases). CDR1 is SQVTM and CDR2 is ANQGSEA in the germline V gene. This CDR3 region has 9 residues. Deletions cut 3 bases from V and 13 bases from J, with 9 bases between. The CDR3 nucleotides read TGCAGCGTTGACAGGGATGGCACCTTC. Translation: CSVDRDGTF.

This chain joins TRBV5-1 and TRBJ2-2; 10 bases match TRBD2. V lost 0 bases and J lost 1; bases outside the gene matches: 0. The CDR3 runs to 16 residues. Germline V CDR1 and CDR2: SGHRS, YFSETQ. In DNA, the CDR3 is TGCGCCAGCAGCTTGGGACTAGCGGGGAACACCGGGGAGCTGTTTTTT. Translating gives CASSLGLAGNTGELFF.

This chain's CDR3 is CASSLAGQGASNYGYTF. The CDR3 nucleotides read TGTGCCAGCAGCTTAGCGGGACAGGGTGCTTCTAACTATGGCTACACCTTC. J is TRBJ1-2 and V is TRBV11-2; 9 positions match TRBD1. The germline V gene encodes CDR1 SGHAT and CDR2 FQNNGV. The trim removed 1 base at V and 0 bases at J, leaving 6 bases unmatched. The CDR3 is 17 amino acids.

The J gene is TRBJ2-1, the V gene TRBV30; 7 positions match TRBD2. This CDR3 is 14 amino acids long. Germline CDR1 is GTSNPN and CDR2 is SVGIG (reference sequence). V was clipped by 0 bases and J by 3 bases; unmatched bases: 2. The CDR3 DNA is TGTGCCTGGAGTGTTAGCGGGTTCTACAATGAGCAGTTCTTC. Translation: CAWSVSGFYNEQFF.

The J gene is TRBJ1-2, the V gene TRBV5-1, with 7 nucleotides matching TRBD1. The trim removed 5 bases at V and 3 bases at J, leaving 7 bases unmatched. Germline CDR1 SGHRS, CDR2 YFSETQ. The CDR3 covers 14 residues. DNA for the CDR3: TGCGCCAGCAGTTCCGGGACAGACTACTATGGCTACACCTTC. It codes for CASSSGTDYYGYTF.